Listed below are T cell receptor beta chains from one sample, sequenced in a study of T cell changes during pregnancy in multiple sclerosis. Sequencing used immunoSEQ multiplex PCR; TCRdb keeps in-frame clones, though not all of them. The data contain approximately 48,000 clones, 85% to 95% of them singletons. The material was CD4+ T cells from peripheral blood mononuclear cells, obtained in the second trimester of pregnancy. These receptors all stem from a female donor with multiple sclerosis, enrolled in a pregnancy study. CDR3s include the opening cysteine and the closing phenylalanine or tryptophan. The D gene is left open where the match is weak. Clone size is stated in some rows and not others, as once, few, many or a class when expanded.

J gene	clone size	D gene	V gene	CDR3 protein
TRBJ2-1	NA	NA	TRBV23-1	CASSQSPGRGQFF
TRBJ2-3	NA	NA	TRBV29-1	CSVKGHHTDTQYF
TRBJ1-2	NA	NA	TRBV11-3	CASSLGGNYGYTF
TRBJ1-5	once	NA	TRBV4-3	CASSPQGGGGSNQPQHF
TRBJ2-1	NA	NA	TRBV5-4	CASSLGGEPYNEQFF
TRBJ1-2	NA	NA	TRBV25-1	CASSSGGGGYTF
TRBJ1-6	NA	TRBD1	TRBV6-5	CASSERTGALHF
TRBJ2-1	NA	TRBD2	TRBV7-2	CASSRTSGSYNEQFF
TRBJ1-2	once	NA	TRBV14	CASSQARGDYGYTF
TRBJ1-4	once	NA	TRBV4-3	CASSQDWGRNEKLFF
TRBJ2-5	NA	TRBD2	TRBV7-3	CASRRGGGEGTQYF